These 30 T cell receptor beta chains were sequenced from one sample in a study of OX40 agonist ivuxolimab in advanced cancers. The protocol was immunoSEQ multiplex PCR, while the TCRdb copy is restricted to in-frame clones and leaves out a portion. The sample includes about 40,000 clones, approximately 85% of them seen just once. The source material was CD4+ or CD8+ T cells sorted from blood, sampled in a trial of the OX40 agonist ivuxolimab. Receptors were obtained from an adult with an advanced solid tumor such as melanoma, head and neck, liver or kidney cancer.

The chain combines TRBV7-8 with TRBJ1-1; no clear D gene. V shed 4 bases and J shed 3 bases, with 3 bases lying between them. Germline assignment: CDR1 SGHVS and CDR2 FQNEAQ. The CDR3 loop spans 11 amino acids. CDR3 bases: TGTGCCAGCAGCTCCTACACTGAAGCTTTCTTT. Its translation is CASSSYTEAFF.

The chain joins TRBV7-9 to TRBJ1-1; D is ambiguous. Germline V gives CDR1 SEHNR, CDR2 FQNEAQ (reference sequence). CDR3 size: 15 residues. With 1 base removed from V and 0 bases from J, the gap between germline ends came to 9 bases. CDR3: CASSLVSGLNTEAFF. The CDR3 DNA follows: TGTGCCAGCAGCTTAGTCTCAGGTTTGAACACTGAAGCTTTCTTT.

The CDR3 DNA sequence: TGTGCCAGCAGCACCCCCGGGTCATACTACGAGCAGTACTTC. Amino acid sequence: CASSTPGSYYEQYF. The rearrangement joins TRBV13 to TRBJ2-7, with D hard to call. The length of the CDR3 is 14 residues. CDR1 is PRHDT and CDR2 is FYEKMQ in the germline V gene (reference sequence). V was cut by 5 bases and J by 3 bases, with 14 bases left in between.

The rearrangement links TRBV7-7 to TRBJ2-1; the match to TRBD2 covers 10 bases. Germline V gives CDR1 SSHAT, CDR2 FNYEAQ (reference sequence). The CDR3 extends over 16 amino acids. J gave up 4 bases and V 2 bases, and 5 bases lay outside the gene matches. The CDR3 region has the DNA TGTGCCAGCAGCTTAACTAGCGGGGCCACTTACAATGAGCAGTTCTTC. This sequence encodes CASSLTSGATYNEQFF. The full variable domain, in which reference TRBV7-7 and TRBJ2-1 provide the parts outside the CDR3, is GAGVSQSPRYKVTKRGQDVTLRCDPISSHATLYWYQQALGQGPEFLTYFNYEAQPDKSGLPSDRFSAERPEGSISTLTIQRTEQRDSAMYRCASSLTSGATYNEQFFGPGTRLTVL.

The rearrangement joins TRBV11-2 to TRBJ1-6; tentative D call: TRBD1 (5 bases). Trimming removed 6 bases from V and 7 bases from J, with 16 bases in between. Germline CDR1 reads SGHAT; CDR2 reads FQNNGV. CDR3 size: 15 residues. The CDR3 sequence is CASRIGRGKNSPLHF. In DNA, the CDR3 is TGTGCCAGCAGAATAGGGAGGGGTAAGAATTCACCCCTCCACTTT. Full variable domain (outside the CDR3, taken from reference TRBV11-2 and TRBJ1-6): EAGVAQSPRYKIIEKRQSVAFWCNPISGHATLYWYQQILGQGPKLLIQFQNNGVVDDSQLPKDRFSAERLKGVDSTLKIQPAKLEDSAVYLCASRIGRGKNSPLHFGNGTRLTVT.

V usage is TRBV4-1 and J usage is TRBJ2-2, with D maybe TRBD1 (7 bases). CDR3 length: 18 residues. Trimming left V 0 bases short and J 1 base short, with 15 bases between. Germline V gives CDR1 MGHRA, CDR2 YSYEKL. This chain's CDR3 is CASSQETYRGLNTGELFF. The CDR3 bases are TGCGCCAGCAGCCAAGAAACCTACAGGGGACTGAACACCGGGGAGCTGTTTTTT.

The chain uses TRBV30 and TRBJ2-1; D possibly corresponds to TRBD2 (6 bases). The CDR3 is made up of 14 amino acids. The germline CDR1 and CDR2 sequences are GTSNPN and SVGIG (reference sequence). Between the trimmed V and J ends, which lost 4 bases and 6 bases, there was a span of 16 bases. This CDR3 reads CAWNTAMGGNEQFF. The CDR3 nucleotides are TGTGCCTGGAATACGGCCATGGGGGGCAATGAGCAGTTCTTC.

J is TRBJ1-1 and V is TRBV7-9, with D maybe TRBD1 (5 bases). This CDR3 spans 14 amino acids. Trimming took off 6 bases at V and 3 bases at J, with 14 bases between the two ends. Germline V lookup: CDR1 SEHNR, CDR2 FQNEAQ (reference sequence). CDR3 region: CASSSRELDTEAFF. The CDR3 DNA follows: TGTGCCAGCAGTTCCAGGGAATTGGACACTGAAGCTTTCTTT.

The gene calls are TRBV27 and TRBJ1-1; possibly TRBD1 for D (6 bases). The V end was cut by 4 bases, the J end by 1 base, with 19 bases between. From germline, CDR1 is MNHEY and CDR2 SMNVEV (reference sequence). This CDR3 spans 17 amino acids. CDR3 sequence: CASSSDRIRQPNTEAFF. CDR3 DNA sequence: TGTGCCAGCAGTTCGGACAGAATTAGGCAACCGAACACTGAAGCTTTCTTT.

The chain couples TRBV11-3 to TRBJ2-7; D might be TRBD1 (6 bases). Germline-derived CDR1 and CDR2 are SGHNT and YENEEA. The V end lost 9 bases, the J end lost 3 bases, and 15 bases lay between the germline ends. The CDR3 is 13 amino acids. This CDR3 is CASRDKGHYEQYF. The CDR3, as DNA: TGTGCCAGTAGAGACAAGGGACACTACGAGCAGTACTTC.

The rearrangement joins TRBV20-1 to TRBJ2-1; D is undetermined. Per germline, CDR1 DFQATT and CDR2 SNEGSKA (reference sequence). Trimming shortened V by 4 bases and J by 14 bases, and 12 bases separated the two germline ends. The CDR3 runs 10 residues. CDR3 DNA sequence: TGCAGTGCTACTCAAATAGAGGAGTTCTTC. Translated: CSATQIEEFF.

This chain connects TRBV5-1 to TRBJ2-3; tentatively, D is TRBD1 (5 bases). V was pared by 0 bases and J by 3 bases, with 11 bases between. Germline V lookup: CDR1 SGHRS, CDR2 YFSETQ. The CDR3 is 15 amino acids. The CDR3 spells CASSLVIAGTDTQYF. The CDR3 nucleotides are TGCGCCAGCAGCTTGGTCATCGCAGGGACAGATACGCAGTATTTT.

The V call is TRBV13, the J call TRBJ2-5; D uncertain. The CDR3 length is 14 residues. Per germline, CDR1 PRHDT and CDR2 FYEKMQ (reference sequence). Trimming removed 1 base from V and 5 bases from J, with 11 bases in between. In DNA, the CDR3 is TGTGCCAGCAGCTTAGTTAGGCTAGATGAGACCCAGTACTTC. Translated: CASSLVRLDETQYF.

CDR3 DNA sequence: TGCGCCAGCAGCTCATTAGGGACAGGGAAAGAGCAGTACTTC. Protein: CASSSLGTGKEQYF. The chain couples TRBV5-1 to TRBJ2-7; 9 positions match TRBD1. After removal of 3 bases from V and 7 bases from J, the junction contained 8 bases not matched to a gene. Germline values: CDR1 SGHRS, CDR2 YFSETQ. The CDR3 sequence is 14 residues long.

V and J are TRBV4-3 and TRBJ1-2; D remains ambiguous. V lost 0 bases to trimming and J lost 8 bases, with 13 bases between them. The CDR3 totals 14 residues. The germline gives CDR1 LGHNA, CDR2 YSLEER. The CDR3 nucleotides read TGCGCCAGCAGCCAAGAGTTAACAGTTCAAGGCTACACCTTC. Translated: CASSQELTVQGYTF.

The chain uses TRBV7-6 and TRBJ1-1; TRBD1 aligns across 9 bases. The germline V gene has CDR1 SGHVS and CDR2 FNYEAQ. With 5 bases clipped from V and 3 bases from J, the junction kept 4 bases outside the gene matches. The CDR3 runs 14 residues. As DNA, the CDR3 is TGTGCCAGCAGCCTCTGGACAGGGGACACTGAAGCTTTCTTT. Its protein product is CASSLWTGDTEAFF.

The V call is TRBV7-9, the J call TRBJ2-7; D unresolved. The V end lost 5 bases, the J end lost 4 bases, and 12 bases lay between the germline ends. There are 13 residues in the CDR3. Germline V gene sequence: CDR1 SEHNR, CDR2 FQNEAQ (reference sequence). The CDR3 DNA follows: TGTGCCAGCAGCGCCAGTACGACGTACGAGCAGTACTTC. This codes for CASSASTTYEQYF.

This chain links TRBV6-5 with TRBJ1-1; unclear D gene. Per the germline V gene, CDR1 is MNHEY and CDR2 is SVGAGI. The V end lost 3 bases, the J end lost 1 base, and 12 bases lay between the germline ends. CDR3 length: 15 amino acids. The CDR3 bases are TGTGCCAGCAGTTATAGCCAGTCACCGAACACTGAAGCTTTCTTT. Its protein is CASSYSQSPNTEAFF.

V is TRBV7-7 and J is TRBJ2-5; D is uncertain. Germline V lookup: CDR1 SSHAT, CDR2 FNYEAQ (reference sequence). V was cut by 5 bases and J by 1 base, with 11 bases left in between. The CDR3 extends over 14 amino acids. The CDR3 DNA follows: TGTGCCAGCAGCCAAGGACGGGCCCAAGAGACCCAGTACTTC. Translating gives CASSQGRAQETQYF.

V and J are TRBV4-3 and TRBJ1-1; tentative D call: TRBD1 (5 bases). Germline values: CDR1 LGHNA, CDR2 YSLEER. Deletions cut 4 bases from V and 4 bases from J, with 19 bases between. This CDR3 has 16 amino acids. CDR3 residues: CASSPGVDTLSTEAFF. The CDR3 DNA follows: TGCGCCAGCAGCCCAGGTGTGGACACCCTGAGCACTGAAGCTTTCTTT.

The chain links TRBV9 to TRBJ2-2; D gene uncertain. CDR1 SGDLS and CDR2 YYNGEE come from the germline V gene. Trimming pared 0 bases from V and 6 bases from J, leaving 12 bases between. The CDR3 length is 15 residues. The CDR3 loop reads CASSVGSLDAGELFF. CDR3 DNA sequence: TGTGCCAGCAGCGTAGGATCCCTTGATGCCGGGGAGCTGTTTTTT.

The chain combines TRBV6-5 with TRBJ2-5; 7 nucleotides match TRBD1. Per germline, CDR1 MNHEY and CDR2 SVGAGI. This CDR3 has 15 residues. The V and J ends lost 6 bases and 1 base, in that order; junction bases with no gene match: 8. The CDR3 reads CASRLQGGVQETQYF. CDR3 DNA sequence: TGTGCCAGCAGACTACAAGGGGGCGTCCAAGAGACCCAGTACTTC.

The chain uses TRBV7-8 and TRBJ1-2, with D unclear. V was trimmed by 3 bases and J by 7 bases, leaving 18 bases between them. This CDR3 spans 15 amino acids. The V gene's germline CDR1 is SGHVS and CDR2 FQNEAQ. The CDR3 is CASSFSTPTVGGYTF. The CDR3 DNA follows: TGTGCCAGCAGCTTTAGCACGCCCACGGTCGGTGGCTACACCTTC.

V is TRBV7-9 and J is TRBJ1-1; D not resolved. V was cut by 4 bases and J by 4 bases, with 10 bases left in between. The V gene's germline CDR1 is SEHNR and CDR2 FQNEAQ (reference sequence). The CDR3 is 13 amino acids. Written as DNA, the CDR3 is TGTGCCAGCAGCTATCCTTTTTTCACTGAAGCTTTCTTT. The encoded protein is CASSYPFFTEAFF.

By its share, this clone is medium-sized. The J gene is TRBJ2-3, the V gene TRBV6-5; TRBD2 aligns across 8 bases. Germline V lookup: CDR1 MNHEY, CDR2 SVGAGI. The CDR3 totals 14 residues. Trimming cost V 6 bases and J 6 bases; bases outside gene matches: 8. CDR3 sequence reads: CASSLGLAWDTQYF. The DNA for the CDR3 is TGTGCCAGCAGCCTCGGACTAGCTTGGGATACGCAGTATTTT.

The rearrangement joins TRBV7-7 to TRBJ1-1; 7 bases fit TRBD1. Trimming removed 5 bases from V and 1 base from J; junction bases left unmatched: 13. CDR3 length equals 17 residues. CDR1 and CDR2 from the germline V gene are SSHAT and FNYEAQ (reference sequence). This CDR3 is CASSPSHPGTENTEAFF. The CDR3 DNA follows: TGTGCCAGCAGCCCCAGCCACCCCGGGACAGAGAACACTGAAGCTTTCTTT.

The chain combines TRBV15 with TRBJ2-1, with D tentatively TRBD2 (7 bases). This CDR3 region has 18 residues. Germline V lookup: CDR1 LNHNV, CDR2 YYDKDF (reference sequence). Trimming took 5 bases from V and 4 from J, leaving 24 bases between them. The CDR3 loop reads CATSGDTLRGTFYNEQFF. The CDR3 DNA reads TGTGCCACCAGCGGGGACACCCTGCGGGGGACATTTTACAATGAGCAGTTCTTC. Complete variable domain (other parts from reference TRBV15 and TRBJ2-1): DAMVIQNPRYQVTQFGKPVTLSCSQTLNHNVMYWYQQKSSQAPKLLFHYYDKDFNNEADTPDNFQSRRPNTSFCFLDIRSPGLGDTAMYLCATSGDTLRGTFYNEQFFGPGTRLTVL.

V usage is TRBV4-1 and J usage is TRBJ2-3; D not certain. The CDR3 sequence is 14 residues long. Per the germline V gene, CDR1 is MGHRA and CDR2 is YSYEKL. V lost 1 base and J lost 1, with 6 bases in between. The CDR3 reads CASSQGVGTDTQYF. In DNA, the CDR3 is TGCGCCAGCAGCCAAGGAGTCGGCACAGATACGCAGTATTTT.

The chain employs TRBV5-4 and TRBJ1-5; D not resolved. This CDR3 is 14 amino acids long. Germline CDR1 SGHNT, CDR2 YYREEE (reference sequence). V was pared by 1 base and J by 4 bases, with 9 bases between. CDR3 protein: CASSLITANQPQHF. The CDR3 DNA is TGTGCCAGCAGCTTGATAACAGCAAATCAGCCCCAGCATTTT.

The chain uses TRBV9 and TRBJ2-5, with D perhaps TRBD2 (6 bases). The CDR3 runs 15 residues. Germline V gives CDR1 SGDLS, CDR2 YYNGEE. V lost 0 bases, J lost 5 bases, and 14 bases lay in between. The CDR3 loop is CASSVGGGELETQYF. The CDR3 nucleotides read TGTGCCAGCAGCGTAGGAGGAGGGGAGCTGGAGACCCAGTACTTC.